Below, one T cell receptor (beta chain) is given with its context. Its antigen remains unidentified. CDR1 and CDR2 from the germline V gene are KGHSH and LQKENI. The CDR3 is 14 residues long. After removal of 2 bases from V and 2 bases from J, the junction contained 2 bases not matched to a gene. Profiled with immunoSEQ multiplex PCR; TCRdb holds only in-frame clones, not every one. The data hold about 120,000 clones, with approximately 87% observed a single time. These data are taken from a study of a mutant IDH1 vaccine in newly diagnosed glioma. Noted time point: week 11, during vaccination. All doses held 300 ug of mutant IDH1 20-mer peptide, with topical imiquimod.

V and J are TRBV18 and TRBJ1-2, with 7 bases lining up with TRBD1. The sequence derives from a woman between 45 and 60 years old with glioma. The source material was PBMCs, sampled from a glioma patient whose treatment included an IDH1 peptide vaccine. The CDR3 region is CASSPSDRNYGYTF. The CDR3 coding sequence is TGTGCCAGCTCACCATCGGACAGGAACTATGGCTACACCTTC.